A selection of T cell receptor beta chains follows, all from one sample in a study of early T cells in non-severe SARS-CoV-2 infection. MiXCR, applied by TCRdb to the 5' RACE reads, yields one record per CDR3 protein. The table includes about 72,000 distinct CDR3 sequences, about 9.5% detected once. The sequences come from whole blood, collected at baseline. The receptor source for this set is an adult who was a healthcare worker with PCR-confirmed SARS-CoV-2 infection or an uninfected control (not recorded which). CDR3s include the opening cysteine and the closing phenylalanine or tryptophan. The D gene is left open where the match is weak. Some rows mark clone size as missing; the rest say once, few, many or name a class of expanded clone.

size	V	D	J	CDR3	DNA
few	TRBV30	NA	TRBJ1-6	CAWGRKYNSPLHF	TGTGCCTGGGGCCGGAAATATAATTCACCCCTCCACTTT
few	TRBV19	NA	TRBJ2-1	CASSIAAARSSYNEQFF	TGTGCCAGTAGTATAGCAGCGGCCCGGAGCTCCTACAATGAGCAGTTCTTC
NA	TRBV28	TRBD1	TRBJ1-2	CASSSPNRGYYGYTF	TGTGCCAGCAGTTCCCCAAACAGGGGATACTATGGCTACACCTTC
few	TRBV12-3/TRBV12-4	TRBD2	TRBJ2-2	CASSPPGLKETGELFF	TGTGCCAGCAGTCCACCGGGACTAAAAGAGACCGGGGAGCTGTTTTTT
NA	TRBV6-5	NA	TRBJ2-5	CASTPPGGQKTQYF	TGTGCCAGCACCCCGCCGGGCGGACAGAAGACCCAGTACTTC
many	TRBV6-6	NA	TRBJ1-4	CASSLNLQGPINEKLFF	TGTGCCAGCAGCCTAAACTTACAGGGTCCTATTAATGAAAAACTGTTTTTT
NA	TRBV5-1	TRBD1	TRBJ1-2	CASSQRGGDGGYTF	TGCGCCAGCAGCCAAAGAGGGGGCGATGGAGGCTACACCTTC
NA	TRBV12-3/TRBV12-4	NA	TRBJ1-6	CASSLYSPETVNSPLHF	TGTGCCAGCAGTTTATATTCCCCGGAGACAGTTAATTCACCCCTCCACTTT
many	TRBV19	NA	TRBJ1-6	CASSPQAGTLHF	TGTGCCAGTAGTCCCCAGGCAGGGACCCTCCACTTT
NA	TRBV12-3/TRBV12-4	NA	TRBJ2-7	CASRAGGSYEQYF	TGTGCCAGCAGGGCCGGGGGTTCCTACGAGCAGTACTTC
few	TRBV29-1	NA	TRBJ2-4	CSVAQAAKNIQYF	TGCAGCGTTGCCCAGGCGGCCAAAAACATTCAGTACTTC
NA	TRBV7-2	NA	TRBJ2-2	CASSHSPWGAGELFF	TGTGCCAGCAGCCATTCTCCGTGGGGGGCCGGGGAGCTGTTTTTT
many	TRBV28	NA	TRBJ2-1	CASSWEYNEQFF	TGTGCCAGCAGTTGGGAGTACAATGAGCAGTTCTTC
few	TRBV5-1	TRBD1	TRBJ2-7	CASSSTGQGSYEQYF	TGCGCCAGCAGCTCCACGGGACAGGGGTCCTACGAGCAGTACTTC
NA	TRBV5-6	NA	TRBJ1-4	CASSWGHPNEKLFF	TGTGCCAGCAGCTGGGGACACCCTAATGAAAAACTGTTTTTT
few	TRBV25-1	NA	TRBJ2-7	CASPKSWGFYEQYF	TGTGCCAGCCCAAAATCCTGGGGGTTCTACGAGCAGTACTTC
NA	TRBV7-2	NA	TRBJ1-6	CASSLAARSYNSPLHF	TGTGCCAGCAGCTTAGCGGCCCGGAGCTATAATTCACCCCTCCACTTT
NA	TRBV6-5	NA	TRBJ2-7	CASSYSRRVVPYEQYF	TGTGCCAGCAGTTACTCGAGAAGGGTAGTCCCCTACGAGCAGTACTTC
NA	TRBV7-2	NA	TRBJ1-2	CASSTGTAHTF	TGTGCCAGCAGCACCGGGACGGCGCACACCTTC
NA	TRBV6-1	NA	TRBJ1-6	CASSEGPPSGSPLHF	TGTGCCAGCAGTGAAGGTCCCCCCAGTGGGTCACCCCTCCACTTT
once	TRBV18	NA	TRBJ2-1	CASSPSAQGHYEQFF	TGTGCCAGCTCACCATCCGCGCAGGGACACTATGAGCAGTTCTTC